These 18 T cell receptor beta chains came from one sample sequenced in a study of blood T cell repertoires in COVID-19. Measured with immunoSEQ multiplex PCR; TCRdb has only the in-frame clones, and not every one. The sample contains 250,000 to 300,000 clones, more than 70% of which appear only once. Material: peripheral blood. These receptors all stem from a man older than 75 with acute or convalescent COVID-19.

This clone was found once. The genes are TRBV29-1 and TRBJ1-1; 7 positions agree with TRBD1. Germline CDR1 SQVTM, CDR2 ANQGSEA. The length of the CDR3 is 10 residues. The trim removed 5 bases at V and 11 bases at J, leaving 5 bases unmatched. The CDR3 protein is CSVLQGRAFF. The CDR3 DNA follows: TGCAGCGTTTTACAGGGGCGGGCTTTCTTT. The full variable domain, in which reference TRBV29-1 and TRBJ1-1 provide the parts outside the CDR3, is SAVISQKPSRDICQRGTSLTIQCQVDSQVTMMFWYRQQPGQSLTLIATANQGSEATYESGFVIDKFPISRPNLTFSTLTVSNMSPEDSSIYLCSVLQGRAFFGQGTRLTVV.

This clone was found once. This chain connects TRBV9 to TRBJ1-4; D may be TRBD1 (6 bases). The CDR3 is 16 amino acids. Deletions cut 4 bases from V and 2 bases from J, with 15 bases between. In germline, CDR1 is SGDLS, CDR2 YYNGEE. The CDR3 here is CASSTAPGQTNEKLFF. CDR3 coding DNA: TGTGCCAGCAGCACCGCCCCAGGACAGACTAATGAAAAACTGTTTTTT.

The chain links TRBV30 to TRBJ2-7, with D possibly matching TRBD2 (6 bases). The V and J ends lost 5 bases and 3 bases respectively, with 20 bases between them. The germline V gene has CDR1 GTSNPN and CDR2 SVGIG (reference sequence). The CDR3 runs 15 residues. The CDR3 DNA follows: TGTGCCTGGGGCCCGCCGGGGTTCGGGGGCTACGAGCAGTACTTC. It encodes CAWGPPGFGGYEQYF.

The chain has TRBV2 and TRBJ1-5; 8 bases are shared with TRBD1. This CDR3 has 15 amino acids. Germline CDR1 reads SNHLY; CDR2 reads FYNNEI. J lost 2 bases, V lost 2 bases, and 2 bases had no gene match. Here the CDR3 reads CASSEQGAGNQPQHF. CDR3 coding DNA: TGTGCCAGCAGTGAACAGGGGGCGGGCAATCAGCCCCAGCATTTT.

The chain combines TRBV9 with TRBJ2-1; 8 bases fit TRBD2. Germline V CDR1 and CDR2: SGDLS, YYNGEE. The V and J ends lost 2 bases and 5 bases, in that order; junction bases with no gene match: 12. This CDR3 is built from 17 residues. As DNA, the CDR3 is TGTGCCAGCAGCGTCGGGAGGACTAGCCGATCCGACAATGAGCAGTTCTTC. Amino acids: CASSVGRTSRSDNEQFF.

Remarks on this clone: At one of its ends the junction is not consistent with the germline gene, which may arise from a read error. V usage is TRBV7-7 and J usage is TRBJ2-7; 12 nucleotides match TRBD2. The CDR3 spans 15 residues. Germline-derived CDR1 and CDR2 are SSHAT and FNYEAQ (reference sequence). CDR3 protein: CASSSGLAGTYEQYF. CDR3 nucleotide sequence: TGTGCTAGCAGCTCCGGACTAGCGGGGACCTACGAGCAGTACTTC.

The chain uses TRBV18 and TRBJ2-3; no clear D gene. V shed 5 bases and J shed 5 bases, with 8 bases lying between them. Germline CDR1 reads KGHSH; CDR2 reads LQKENI. CDR3 length equals 12 residues. CDR3 protein: CASSSSRDTQYF. The CDR3 DNA follows: TGTGCCAGCTCAAGTAGTAGAGATACGCAGTATTTT.

This chain links TRBV5-1 with TRBJ2-5; maybe TRBD1 (6 bases). The CDR3 covers 13 residues. Trimming took 5 bases from V and 6 from J, leaving 14 bases between them. The germline CDR1 and CDR2 sequences are SGHRS and YFSETQ. The CDR3 bases are TGCGCCAGCAGTCAACAGGGTGACCAGACCCAGTACTTC. This codes for CASSQQGDQTQYF.

The chain links TRBV29-1 to TRBJ2-1, with 11 bases aligning to TRBD2. CDR3 length equals 16 residues. Germline V gene data show CDR1 as SQVTM and CDR2 as ANQGSEA. J lost 3 bases, V lost 6 bases, and 10 bases had no gene match. The CDR3 coding sequence is TGCAGCGTGGAGTTTTACACTAGCGGGAGCTACAATGAGCAGTTCTTC. Translation: CSVEFYTSGSYNEQFF.

The V and J genes are TRBV5-4 and TRBJ1-4; unclear D gene. Germline CDR1 is SGHNT and CDR2 is YYREEE (reference sequence). The CDR3 is 15 amino acids. Trimming left V 4 bases short and J 1 base short, with 11 bases between. The CDR3 sequence: CASSGGFGTNEKLFF. The CDR3 nucleotides are TGTGCCAGCAGCGGAGGGTTTGGAACTAATGAAAAACTGTTTTTT.

The V call is TRBV10-1, the J call TRBJ2-1; TRBD2 aligns across 7 bases. CDR1 is WNHNN and CDR2 is SYGVQD in the germline V gene (reference sequence). CDR3 length equals 14 residues. Trimming at V came to 4 bases and at J to 8 bases, leaving 8 bases not matched to a gene. The CDR3 spells CASSGGRAGDEQFF. CDR3 in DNA: TGCGCCAGCAGTGGAGGGAGGGCCGGCGATGAGCAGTTCTTC.

This chain uses TRBV7-9 with TRBJ1-1; unclear D gene. Trimming stripped 3 bases from V and 2 bases from J, with 7 bases between. The CDR3 covers 13 residues. CDR1 and CDR2 from the germline V gene are SEHNR and FQNEAQ (reference sequence). The chain's CDR3 is CASSLEGNTEAFF. CDR3 DNA: TGTGCCAGCAGCTTGGAGGGCAACACTGAAGCTTTCTTT.

This clone was recorded a few times. V usage is TRBV5-5 and J usage is TRBJ1-2, with 11 bases fitting TRBD1. The CDR3 sequence is 15 residues long. Per the germline V gene, CDR1 is SGHKS and CDR2 is YYEKEE (reference sequence). V lost 0 bases and J lost 3; bases outside the gene matches: 1. The DNA for the CDR3 is TGTGCCAGCAGCTTGGTGGGACAGGGGGACTATGGCTACACCTTC. This translates into CASSLVGQGDYGYTF.

The chain carries TRBV18 and TRBJ2-7; tentatively, D is TRBD2 (6 bases). Looked up from germline, CDR1 is KGHSH and CDR2 is LQKENI. CDR3 length: 16 amino acids. Trimming cost V 4 bases and J 3 bases, with 19 bases left between them. CDR3 sequence (DNA): TGTGCCAGCTCACTCGATTCCGGACCCGGGGGCTACGAGCAGTACTTC. Its protein is CASSLDSGPGGYEQYF.

This sequence joins TRBV7-7 and TRBJ2-1; possible D gene TRBD2, 6 bases. Germline-derived CDR1 and CDR2 are SSHAT and FNYEAQ (reference sequence). The V end lost 4 bases, the J end lost 2 bases, and 12 bases lay between the germline ends. The CDR3 totals 15 residues. The DNA for the CDR3 is TGTGCCAGCAGCTCCTCGGGAGAGGCCTACAATGAGCAGTTCTTC. Amino acids: CASSSSGEAYNEQFF.

This clone occurred once. V gene TRBV6-5 combines with J gene TRBJ1-5; D is uncertain. Germline V gene lookup returns CDR1 MNHEY and CDR2 SVGAGI. Trimming removed 4 bases from V and 6 bases from J, with 7 bases in between. The length of the CDR3 is 12 residues. The CDR3 reads CASSSPGQPQHF. DNA for the CDR3: TGTGCCAGCAGTTCCCCCGGTCAGCCCCAGCATTTT.

This clone was detected a few times. The chain combines TRBV5-4 with TRBJ2-7, with D tentatively TRBD2 (6 bases). The CDR3 sequence is 13 residues long. Trimming pared 4 bases from V and 7 bases from J, leaving 15 bases between. CDR1 is SGHNT and CDR2 is YYREEE in the germline V gene (reference sequence). Written as DNA, the CDR3 is TGTGCCAGCAGCCCCTCGGGGGTGAGGGAGCAGTACTTC. Translated: CASSPSGVREQYF. Using reference TRBV5-4 and TRBJ2-7 for the parts outside the CDR3, the full variable domain is ETGVTQSPTHLIKTRGQQVTLRCSSQSGHNTVSWYQQALGQGPQFIFQYYREEENGRGNFPPRFSGLQFPNYSSELNVNALELDDSALYLCASSPSGVREQYFGPGTRLTVT.

The CDR3 loop is CASRGTSYEQYF. CDR3 in DNA: TGTGCCAGCAGGGGGACTTCCTACGAGCAGTACTTC. This sequence joins TRBV2 and TRBJ2-7; a weak D match, TRBD2 (6 bases). Germline V gene lookup returns CDR1 SNHLY and CDR2 FYNNEI. This CDR3 region has 12 residues. The V gene lost 6 bases and the J gene lost 1 base, with 7 bases spanning the gap.